This is a list of T cell receptor beta chains from one sample in a study of cytotoxic CD8 clonotypes in ibrutinib-treated CLL. This table comes from immunoSEQ multiplex PCR, and its TCRdb copy is limited to in-frame clones, with some not included. Of hundreds of thousands of clones in the sample, around 70% are singletons; the top ten hold 15%. Source: PBMCs, taken after 24 months of ibrutinib treatment. These receptors were taken from a human donor with chronic lymphocytic leukemia. The CDR3 runs from the conserved cysteine through the conserved F or W. Each record gives: J gene, D gene, clone size, V gene, CDR3 protein, CDR3 DNA. A D gene is named only where the DNA matches it firmly. Part of the rows lack a size; the others show once, few, many or a class for expanded clones.

TRBJ2-7	TRBD2	NA	TRBV19	CASSTTSGTYEQYF	TGTGCCAGTAGTACGACTAGCGGGACCTACGAGCAGTACTTC
TRBJ1-1	NA	NA	TRBV29-1	CSVEVKGSGTEAFF	TGCAGCGTTGAAGTAAAAGGGTCGGGTACTGAAGCTTTCTTT
TRBJ2-7	TRBD1	NA	TRBV9	CASSPRTGDNYEQYF	TGTGCCAGCAGCCCAAGGACAGGGGACAACTACGAGCAGTACTTC
TRBJ1-4	NA	NA	TRBV27	CASTVRTGGEKLFF	TGTGCCAGCACCGTGAGGACTGGGGGGGAAAAACTGTTTTTT
TRBJ1-4	TRBD1	NA	TRBV29-1	CSVRGQGSVEKLFF	TGCAGCGTTAGAGGACAGGGATCGGTTGAAAAACTGTTTTTT
TRBJ1-2	TRBD1	NA	TRBV13	CASNQQGIHYGYTF	TGTGCCAGCAACCAACAGGGGATTCACTATGGCTACACCTTC
TRBJ1-1	TRBD1	few	TRBV19	CASTNDRVPKYGEAFF	TGTGCCAGTACCAACGACAGGGTCCCAAAGTACGGTGAAGCTTTCTTT
TRBJ2-7	TRBD2	NA	TRBV19	CASSSTSGSSYEQYF	TGTGCCAGTAGCTCGACTAGCGGGAGCTCCTACGAGCAGTACTTC
TRBJ1-4	NA	once	TRBV30	CAWSSTVGNEKLFF	TGTGCCTGGAGTTCGACAGTTGGGAATGAAAAACTGTTTTTT
TRBJ2-7	TRBD2	NA	TRBV5-1	CASSAGLGAYEQYF	TGCGCCAGCAGCGCCGGACTAGGAGCCTACGAGCAGTACTTC
TRBJ1-5	TRBD1	NA	TRBV6-5	CASSPGTGNQPQHF	TGTGCCAGCAGTCCCGGGACAGGGAATCAGCCCCAGCATTTT
TRBJ1-4	TRBD1	NA	TRBV29-1	CSAAGVGQDDEKLFF	TGCAGCGCCGCCGGAGTAGGACAGGACGATGAAAAACTGTTTTTT
TRBJ2-5	NA	NA	TRBV20-1	CSTQAGETQYF	TGCAGTACCCAAGCGGGAGAGACCCAGTACTTC
TRBJ2-2	TRBD1	NA	TRBV6-6	CASSSTIGQGTGELFF	TGTGCCAGCAGTTCCACAATCGGACAGGGGACCGGGGAGCTGTTTTTT
TRBJ2-3	TRBD2	NA	TRBV29-1	CSVEVGLGTKSSTDTQYF	TGCAGCGTTGAAGTGGGTTTGGGGACTAAAAGCAGCACAGATACGCAGTATTTT
TRBJ1-2	TRBD1	NA	TRBV9	CASSVGTGHYGYTF	TGTGCCAGCAGCGTAGGGACAGGACACTATGGCTACACCTTC
TRBJ2-7	NA	few	TRBV27	CASSPQARGSYEQYF	TGTGCCAGCAGTCCACAGGCCCGGGGATCCTACGAGCAGTACTTC
TRBJ2-1	NA	few	TRBV10-2	CASTNTGLYYNEQFF	TGCGCCAGCACTAATACAGGGCTTTACTACAATGAGCAGTTCTTC
TRBJ2-7	TRBD2	NA	TRBV11-1	CASSSVAGASYEQYF	TGTGCCAGCAGCTCTGTAGCGGGAGCCTCCTACGAGCAGTACTTC
TRBJ2-3	NA	NA	TRBV27	CASTPWGQNIDTQYF	TGTGCCAGCACCCCGTGGGGTCAGAATATAGATACGCAGTATTTT
TRBJ2-5	TRBD2	few	TRBV27	CASSFWGGGGETQYF	TGTGCCAGCAGTTTTTGGGGGGGAGGCGGAGAGACCCAGTACTTC
TRBJ2-5	TRBD1	few	TRBV25-1	CASSEPGGVGETQYF	TGTGCCAGCAGTGAACCAGGGGGAGTAGGGGAGACCCAGTACTTC